This T cell receptor beta chain was obtained from a study of blood T cell repertoires in COVID-19. Data came from immunoSEQ multiplex PCR; TCRdb stores just in-frame clones and leaves some out. The table shows approximately 360,000 clones, with roughly nine tenths occurring only once. Germline lookup yields CDR1 SGHTA and CDR2 FQGNSA. V lost 6 bases to trimming and J lost 0 bases; unmatched junction nucleotides: 10. The CDR3 length is 17 residues. Sequenced: peripheral blood. The V call is TRBV7-2, the J call TRBJ2-3, with 9 bases aligning to TRBD2. The TCR was taken from a man aged 35 to 55 with acute or convalescent COVID-19. The CDR3 DNA reads TGTGCCAGCAGTGAAGCGGGGGGAACCCCTAGCACAGATACGCAGTATTTT. This sequence encodes CASSEAGGTPSTDTQYF.